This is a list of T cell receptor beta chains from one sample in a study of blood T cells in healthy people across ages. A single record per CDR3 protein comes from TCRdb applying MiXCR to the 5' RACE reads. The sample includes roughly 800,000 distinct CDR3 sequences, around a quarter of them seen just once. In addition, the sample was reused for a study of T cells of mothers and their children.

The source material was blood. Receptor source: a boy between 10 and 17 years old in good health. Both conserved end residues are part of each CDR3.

CSVERAPYEQYF	TRBV29-1
CAISEVTSGPQETQYF	TRBV10-3
CASSSPLGASGEKLFF	TRBV6-6
CATSAAGSNNEQFF	TRBV24-1
CASSQGGRSSHEGGYTF	TRBV3-1
CASSEGWGPDTDTQYF	TRBV2
CASSYSSGSPFIKLFF	TRBV5-1
CASSFGQADGYTF	TRBV12-3/TRBV12-4
CASSSTGTAYYEQYF	TRBV7-8
CASRYRGMSKDSGANVLTF	TRBV7-9
CSARELGTSTDTQYF	TRBV20-1
CSARPVGGRGYEQYF	TRBV20-1
CASSLAGGSLYEQYF	TRBV7-7
CASSQDRGSEAFF	TRBV5-5
CASSPKWGPQHF	TRBV7-9
CASSVDRDPTDTQYF	TRBV9